The following is a T cell receptor beta chain sequence with its context. The antigen is unknown. Germline CDR1 is LGHNA and CDR2 is YNFKEQ. This CDR3 comprises 16 residues. V lost 3 bases to trimming and J lost 5 bases; unmatched junction nucleotides: 11. The sample comes from a study of T cell responses to AZD1222 COVID-19 vaccine. Whole-study results and caveats: Recipients of AZD1222 seropositive at baseline numbered only 5 or 6. Clonal diversity was possibly underestimated, and the donors were mostly white British, with more females. Spike-spanning, vaccine-associated CD4 TCRs were dominant at 160-218 and 743-854. Repertoires in all cases were sampled only once the peak T cell response had passed.

Repertoires were generated with immunoSEQ multiplex PCR, while TCRdb's copy carries only in-frame clones and drops some. The sample has roughly 150,000 clones, approximately 90% seen once. The gene calls are TRBV4-2 and TRBJ2-5; 8 nucleotides match TRBD1. The clonotype comes from an adult who received the AZD1222 COVID-19 vaccine. Sequencing was performed on peripheral blood, taken 28 days after the second AZD1222 dose. CDR3 in amino acids: CASSHDPQGARETQYF. As DNA, the CDR3 is TGTGCCAGCAGCCACGACCCCCAGGGGGCTCGGGAGACCCAGTACTTC.